This passage covers 21 T cell receptor beta chains from one sample sequenced in a study of cytomegalovirus exposure and HLA in healthy donors. TCRdb's copy holds only in-frame clones and misses some; the assay was immunoSEQ multiplex PCR. The table lists over 120,000 clones, about nine tenths of them singletons. Sequenced material: PBMCs. Receptor source: a man in his late teens or twenties in good health and CMV-seropositive.

The V call is TRBV14, the J call TRBJ2-1; weak D call: TRBD2 (6 bases). Germline loops: CDR1 SGHDN, CDR2 FVKESK. V lost 4 bases and J lost 5, with 18 bases in between. The CDR3 has 16 amino acids. This CDR3 is CASSRYLAAYNNEQFF. CDR3 DNA sequence: TGTGCCAGCAGCCGGTACTTAGCGGCCTACAACAATGAGCAGTTCTTC. The full variable domain, completed using reference TRBV14 and TRBJ2-1, is EAGVTQFPSHSVIEKGQTVTLRCDPISGHDNLYWYRRVMGKEIKFLLHFVKESKQDESGMPNNRFLAERTGGTYSTLKVQPAELEDSGVYFCASSRYLAAYNNEQFFGPGTRLTVL.

The chain uses TRBV11-2 and TRBJ2-1, with 8 bases fitting TRBD1. Unmatched junction bases numbered 10, after V lost 0 bases and J lost 3 bases. The germline CDR1 and CDR2 sequences are SGHAT and FQNNGV. This CDR3 has 18 amino acids. The CDR3 region has the DNA TGTGCCAGCAGCTTAGATCTCGAAACAGGGGGTATCTACAATGAGCAGTTCTTC. This sequence encodes CASSLDLETGGIYNEQFF. Full variable domain (missing parts from reference TRBV11-2 and TRBJ2-1): EAGVAQSPRYKIIEKRQSVAFWCNPISGHATLYWYQQILGQGPKLLIQFQNNGVVDDSQLPKDRFSAERLKGVDSTLKIQPAKLEDSAVYLCASSLDLETGGIYNEQFFGPGTRLTVL.

The chain couples TRBV6-6 to TRBJ1-2; D not resolved. This CDR3 has 12 amino acids. With 7 bases removed from V and 7 bases from J, the gap between germline ends came to 13 bases. Germline CDR1 and CDR2: MNHNY and SVGAGI (reference sequence). The CDR3 sequence is CASILPEGGYTF. In nucleotides, the CDR3 is TGTGCCAGCATCCTGCCCGAGGGTGGCTACACCTTC.

The chain carries TRBV27 and TRBJ2-6; a possible D gene is TRBD1 (5 bases). Germline V lookup: CDR1 MNHEY, CDR2 SMNVEV (reference sequence). V lost 6 bases and J 9 bases, leaving 15 bases between the germline ends. CDR3 size: 14 residues. The CDR3 coding sequence is TGTGCCAGCAGCCTCAATAGGGGTAGCAACGTCCTGACTTTC. Its protein product is CASSLNRGSNVLTF.

A single count supports this clone. The chain links TRBV5-6 to TRBJ1-6, with TRBD1 identical over 9 bases. Per the germline V gene, CDR1 is SGHDT and CDR2 is YYEEEE. The CDR3 consists of 14 residues. The junction had 8 bases not matched to a gene; V was cut back by 5 bases and J by 11 bases. The CDR3 bases are TGTGCCAGCAGGCTCCGGGACAGGGTGGCACCCCTCCACTTT. Its protein is CASRLRDRVAPLHF.

The chain carries TRBV5-1 and TRBJ2-7, with 9 bases fitting TRBD2. The CDR3 sequence is 14 residues long. The germline gives CDR1 SGHRS, CDR2 YFSETQ. After removal of 4 bases from V and 3 bases from J, the junction contained 5 bases not matched to a gene. The CDR3 sequence is CASSQGLAGYEQYF. In nucleotides, the CDR3 is TGCGCCAGCAGCCAGGGACTAGCTGGCTACGAGCAGTACTTC. Complete variable domain (other parts from reference TRBV5-1 and TRBJ2-7): KAGVTQTPRYLIKTRGQQVTLSCSPISGHRSVSWYQQTPGQGLQFLFEYFSETQRNKGNFPGRFSGRQFSNSRSEMNVSTLELGDSALYLCASSQGLAGYEQYFGPGTRLTVT.

This rearrangement joins TRBV27 to TRBJ2-5; TRBD2 agrees at 9 bases. Germline V gene sequence: CDR1 MNHEY, CDR2 SMNVEV (reference sequence). V lost 5 bases, J lost 1 base, and 5 bases stayed unmatched. This CDR3 is built from 15 residues. The CDR3 coding sequence is TGTGCCAGCAGTCCCGGGACTAGCAGCCAAGAGACCCAGTACTTC. This encodes CASSPGTSSQETQYF.

This clone was observed once. The rearrangement uses TRBV2 and TRBJ2-7; tentative D call: TRBD1 (5 bases). The CDR3 spans 13 residues. Germline assignment: CDR1 SNHLY and CDR2 FYNNEI. V shed 7 bases and J shed 2 bases, with 12 bases lying between them. The CDR3 region has the DNA TGTGCCAGCATTCAGGGAATTCCCTACGAGCAGTACTTC. This codes for CASIQGIPYEQYF.

The rearrangement joins TRBV5-1 to TRBJ1-5; D not resolved. Between the trimmed V and J ends, which lost 0 bases and 6 bases, there was a span of 7 bases. This CDR3 contains 13 residues. Germline loops: CDR1 SGHRS, CDR2 YFSETQ. This chain's CDR3 is CASSLAPSQPQHF. The CDR3 coding sequence is TGCGCCAGCAGCTTGGCCCCGAGTCAGCCCCAGCATTTT.

This chain links TRBV15 with TRBJ2-3; no definite D call. With 1 base removed from V and 3 bases from J, the gap between germline ends came to 8 bases. In germline, CDR1 is LNHNV, CDR2 YYDKDF (reference sequence). This CDR3 spans 14 amino acids. The CDR3 region has the DNA TGTGCCACCAGCAGAGCGACTGGTACAGATACGCAGTATTTT. This codes for CATSRATGTDTQYF.

This clone has more than one count but fewer than ten. The chain carries TRBV18 and TRBJ2-7, with a possible D match to TRBD1 (6 bases). Trimming left V 4 bases short and J 3 bases short, with 7 bases between. Germline loops: CDR1 KGHSH, CDR2 LQKENI. The CDR3 is made up of 12 amino acids. CDR3 sequence: CASSLDSYEQYF. DNA for the CDR3: TGTGCCAGCTCACTGGACAGCTACGAGCAGTACTTC.

The sample holds a few counts of this clone. This chain links TRBV5-1 with TRBJ1-6; possibly TRBD1 for D (5 bases). Germline V gives CDR1 SGHRS, CDR2 YFSETQ. V lost 3 bases, J lost 9 bases, and 13 bases lay in between. This CDR3 contains 14 residues. The CDR3 coding sequence is TGCGCCAGCAGCTCGGGGGATGGGTTTTCACCCCTCCACTTT. It is translated as CASSSGDGFSPLHF.

V and J are TRBV19 and TRBJ2-7; D may be TRBD2 (5 bases). The CDR3 is made up of 14 amino acids. V was trimmed by 5 bases and J by 1 base, leaving 12 bases between them. Germline assignment: CDR1 LNHDA and CDR2 SQIVND (reference sequence). CDR3: CASSFGLRSYEQYF. The CDR3 DNA sequence: TGTGCCAGTAGTTTTGGACTCCGTTCCTACGAGCAGTACTTC. The complete variable domain, with remaining parts taken from reference TRBV19 and TRBJ2-7, reads DGGITQSPKYLFRKEGQNVTLSCEQNLNHDAMYWYRQDPGQGLRLIYYSQIVNDFQKGDIAEGYSVSREKKESFPLTVTSAQKNPTAFYLCASSFGLRSYEQYFGPGTRLTVT.

This clone was seen just once. One junction end does not reproduce the germline sequence, and a read error may be involved. The chain joins TRBV6-1 to TRBJ2-7, with D possibly called TRBD1 or TRBD2 (8 bases each). Germline V CDR1 and CDR2: MNHNS, SASEGT. There are 14 residues in the CDR3. The CDR3 protein is CVSSGGQENYEQYF. In DNA, the CDR3 is TGTGTCAGCAGCGGGGGACAGGAGAACTACGAGCAGTACTTC.

The chain links TRBV6-5 to TRBJ1-2; 8 positions agree with TRBD1. Trimming cost V 5 bases and J 4 bases; bases outside gene matches: 3. This CDR3 region has 13 residues. Germline V lookup: CDR1 MNHEY, CDR2 SVGAGI. CDR3 in DNA: TGTGCCAGCAGTGCGACAGGGGCCTATGGCTACACCTTC. Amino acid sequence: CASSATGAYGYTF.

J is TRBJ2-3 and V is TRBV30, with TRBD2 matching over 12 bases. The CDR3 covers 16 residues. Germline values: CDR1 GTSNPN, CDR2 SVGIG (reference sequence). V was clipped by 0 bases and J by 6 bases; unmatched bases: 7. The DNA of the CDR3 is TGTGCCTGGAGTGTTACCCGGACTAGCGGGAAGGATACGCAGTATTTT. It yields the protein CAWSVTRTSGKDTQYF.

This clone has just a few counts. The chain links TRBV27 to TRBJ2-2; tentative D call: TRBD1 (6 bases). Trimming took 5 bases from V and 2 from J, leaving 15 bases between them. CDR1 MNHEY and CDR2 SMNVEV come from the germline V gene (reference sequence). The CDR3 totals 16 residues. CDR3 bases: TGTGCCAGCAGTCTTTGGGGACACTTCAACACCGGGGAGCTGTTTTTT. Translation gives CASSLWGHFNTGELFF.

This chain links TRBV6-1 with TRBJ2-1; 13 bases line up with TRBD2. There are 17 residues in the CDR3. Germline V CDR1 and CDR2: MNHNS, SASEGT. Unmatched junction bases numbered 8, after V lost 2 bases and J lost 7 bases. The CDR3 sequence: CASSEYQPGLAGNEQFF. The CDR3 DNA reads TGTGCCAGCAGTGAATATCAACCGGGACTAGCGGGAAATGAGCAGTTCTTC.

This clone was seen a single time. The genes are TRBV5-1 and TRBJ2-3; 7 bases line up with TRBD2. CDR3 length equals 13 residues. Germline lookup yields CDR1 SGHRS and CDR2 YFSETQ. V gave up 4 bases and J gave up 4 bases; unmatched junction bases: 3. This CDR3 is CASSRGLADTQYF. CDR3 nucleotide sequence: TGCGCCAGCAGCCGAGGACTAGCAGATACGCAGTATTTT.

In DNA form, the CDR3 reads TGTGCCAGCAGCTACCGGGTTGGTGAGGCTTTCTTT. As protein: CASSYRVGEAFF. This chain links TRBV13 with TRBJ1-1; D not resolved. V lost 4 bases to trimming and J lost 11 bases, with 14 bases between them. Germline values: CDR1 PRHDT, CDR2 FYEKMQ (reference sequence). The CDR3 contains 12 residues.

The V gene is TRBV20-1, the J gene TRBJ2-1, with D unclear. Between the trimmed V and J ends, which lost 2 bases and 9 bases, there was a span of 5 bases. CDR3 length: 10 amino acids. Germline V gene data show CDR1 as DFQATT and CDR2 as SNEGSKA (reference sequence). The CDR3 spells CSARPLEQFF. The DNA of the CDR3 is TGCAGTGCTAGACCCCTTGAGCAGTTCTTC.